This entry lists 2 T cell receptor beta chains sequenced from one sample in a study of control samples from healthy donors and cancer patients. Sequenced by immunoSEQ multiplex PCR; TCRdb stores in-frame clones only, minus some. The table shows more than 35,000 clones, with around 83% occurring only once. The sequenced material came from PBMCs. The receptors come from a woman aged 60-70 years with lung cancer.

This clone appeared once. The chain uses TRBV7-2 and TRBJ2-1; perhaps TRBD1 as D (6 bases). Germline V lookup: CDR1 SGHTA, CDR2 FQGNSA. Trimming stripped 1 base from V and 7 bases from J, with 14 bases between. This CDR3 contains 15 residues. This chain's CDR3 is CASSLGTALGNEQFF. For the CDR3, the DNA is TGTGCCAGCAGCTTAGGGACAGCCTTGGGGAATGAGCAGTTCTTC.

The chain employs TRBV27 and TRBJ2-1; no clear D gene. CDR1 MNHEY and CDR2 SMNVEV come from the germline V gene (reference sequence). CDR3 length equals 14 residues. Trimming took 3 bases from V and 0 from J, leaving 6 bases between them. CDR3 sequence (DNA): TGTGCCAGCAGTTTGGCAGGCTCCTACAATGAGCAGTTCTTC. Translated: CASSLAGSYNEQFF.